The 29 T cell receptor beta chains below were found in one sample sequenced in a study of T cells in Graves' hyperthyroidism and ophthalmopathy. RNA transcripts served as the template for amplifying TCR beta CDR3 regions. Primed by the HTBI set, a first-round RT-PCR was run on the TCR CDR3. One entry per CDR3 protein, called by TCRdb with MiXCR from the multiplex PCR reads. The sample consists of roughly 500,000 distinct CDR3 sequences, about 15% of them appearing once. The sequencing input was blood. Receptors were obtained from a woman under 40 with Graves' hyperthyroidism that later progressed to Graves' ophthalmopathy.

The chain joins TRBV12-3 or TRBV12-4 to TRBJ2-4, with 7 nucleotides matching TRBD2. This CDR3 contains 13 residues. Trimming cost V 6 bases and J 9 bases; bases outside gene matches: 8. The CDR3 sequence: CASSLGTIIIQYF. In DNA, the CDR3 is TGTGCCAGCAGCCTCGGGACTATTATCATTCAGTACTTC.

This clonotype was found many times. The chain carries TRBV12-5 and TRBJ2-2; 13 bases fit TRBD2. The CDR3 contains 17 residues. V was pared by 5 bases and J by 9 bases, with 12 bases of the junction left unmatched. Germline values: CDR1 LGHNT, CDR2 FRNRAP. The CDR3 is CASGATTSGRATRELFF. The CDR3 DNA follows: TGTGCTAGTGGTGCCACCACTAGCGGGAGGGCGACCAGGGAGCTGTTTTTT.

The rearrangement links TRBV18 to TRBJ2-7, with D perhaps matching TRBD1 (7 bases). The V and J ends lost 1 base and 3 bases respectively, with 10 bases between them. Germline values: CDR1 KGHSH, CDR2 LQKENI. There are 14 residues in the CDR3. CDR3 sequence: CASSPLRGDYEQYF. Written as DNA, the CDR3 is TGTGCCAGCTCACCACTCAGGGGGGACTACGAGCAGTACTTC.

This clonotype has more than one count but fewer than ten. The V gene is TRBV20-1, the J gene TRBJ2-7; the D gene is possibly TRBD2 (5 bases). CDR3 size: 13 residues. Trimming pared 6 bases from V and 5 bases from J, leaving 17 bases between. Germline loops: CDR1 DFQATT, CDR2 SNEGSKA (reference sequence). Here the CDR3 reads CSAGAMGNHEQYF. CDR3 in DNA: TGCAGTGCGGGAGCGATGGGGAACCACGAGCAGTACTTC.

This chain uses TRBV6-1 with TRBJ1-2, with D possibly matching TRBD1 (5 bases). Germline V gives CDR1 MNHNS, CDR2 SASEGT. The V end was cut by 7 bases, the J end by 4 bases, with 16 bases between. CDR3 length equals 14 residues. Here the CDR3 DNA reads TGTGCCAGCACCGCACGGGGGTCGGCCTATGGCTACACCTTC. This codes for CASTARGSAYGYTF.

Many counts were recorded for this clonotype. The chain combines TRBV27 with TRBJ2-7, with a weak D call TRBD1 (6 bases). Germline CDR1 is MNHEY and CDR2 is SMNVEV (reference sequence). The germline V and J ends were trimmed by 7 bases and 4 bases, with 17 bases remaining between them. The CDR3 has 14 amino acids. Here the CDR3 reads CASNRQENPYEQYF. The CDR3 nucleotides read TGTGCCAGCAACCGACAGGAGAATCCATACGAGCAGTACTTC.

Notes on this clonotype: This may arise from a read error, as a much more abundant clone is one base away. The chain carries TRBV9 and TRBJ1-1; D is uncertain. There are 12 residues in the CDR3. Trimming removed 0 bases at V and 1 base at J, with 1 base between. Germline V lookup: CDR1 SGDLS, CDR2 YYNGEE. The CDR3 coding sequence is TGTGCCAGCAGCGTAGAGAACACTGAAGCTTTCTTT. Amino acid sequence: CASSVENTEAFF.

Worth noting for this clonotype: This may stem from a read error, because a much larger clone lies one nucleotide away. The chain has TRBV4-1 and TRBJ1-1; no clear D. Germline CDR1 and CDR2: MGHRA and YSYEKL. The CDR3 length is 15 residues. CDR3 sequence: CASSPGPVLNTQAFF. The CDR3 DNA reads TGCGCCAGCAGCCCCGGTCCAGTCCTGAACACTCAAGCTTTCTTT.

This clonotype appeared a few times. The J gene is TRBJ1-5, the V gene TRBV6-1; TRBD1 agrees at 7 bases. The CDR3 runs to 14 residues. The germline V gene encodes CDR1 MNHNS and CDR2 SASEGT. The junction had 7 bases not matched to a gene; V was cut back by 5 bases and J by 6 bases. CDR3 bases: TGTGCCAGCAGTTTGCTGACAGGGACTCAGCCCCAGCATTTT. Its protein product is CASSLLTGTQPQHF.

The V call is TRBV19, the J call TRBJ2-7; tentative D call: TRBD1 (6 bases). CDR3 length: 12 amino acids. V dropped 8 bases and J dropped 2 bases, with 10 bases sitting between them. Germline CDR1 is LNHDA and CDR2 is SQIVND (reference sequence). The DNA for the CDR3 is TGTGCCAGTGCAGGGGTCCCCTACGAGCAGTACTTC. Encoded protein: CASAGVPYEQYF.

V gene TRBV24-1 combines with J gene TRBJ1-1; a possible D gene is TRBD1 (5 bases). CDR1 KGHDR and CDR2 SFDVKD come from the germline V gene. This CDR3 is 15 amino acids long. Deletions cut 5 bases from V and 0 bases from J, with 12 bases between. For the CDR3, the DNA is TGTGCCACCAGTGGTGGGGGGGACGTGAACACTGAAGCTTTCTTT. Translating gives CATSGGGDVNTEAFF.

In this sample, this clonotype turned up once. Being one base from a much bigger clone, this may be a read error. Given the absence of the conserved phenylalanine or tryptophan at the CDR3 end, a read error is likely. This rearrangement joins TRBV14 to TRBJ2-5, with 9 bases fitting TRBD1. Unmatched junction bases numbered 7, after V lost 6 bases and J lost 5 bases. Germline lookup yields CDR1 SGHDN and CDR2 FVKESK. The CDR3 is 14 residues long. CDR3 sequence (DNA): TGTGCCAGCAGGAGACAGGGGGGGCCGGAGACCCAGTACGTC. Translated, it gives CASRRQGGPETQYV.

This clonotype was seen repeatedly, ten times or more. CDR3 residues: CASSPDHDTDSYEQYF. The CDR3 bases are TGTGCCAGCAGTCCCGACCATGACACGGACTCCTACGAGCAGTACTTC. The V and J genes are TRBV28 and TRBJ2-7; no reliable D call. Per germline, CDR1 MDHEN and CDR2 SYDVKM. Trimming pared 5 bases from V and 0 bases from J, leaving 17 bases between. CDR3 length: 16 residues.

This clonotype came up many times. The chain recombines TRBV24-1 with TRBJ2-1; 15 nucleotides line up with TRBD2. Germline CDR1 and CDR2: KGHDR and SFDVKD. CDR3 length: 17 residues. V shed 2 bases, J shed 4 bases, and the junction held 2 bases outside the gene matches. The CDR3 DNA is TGTGCCACCAGTGATTCAGGGACTAGCGGGGGGTACAATGAGCAGTTCTTC. This gives the protein CATSDSGTSGGYNEQFF.

V usage is TRBV3-1 and J usage is TRBJ2-1, with D unclear. The CDR3 sequence is 12 residues long. The V end was cut by 4 bases, the J end by 16 bases, with 17 bases between. Germline lookup yields CDR1 LGHDT and CDR2 YNNKEL (reference sequence). The CDR3 nucleotides read TGTGCCAGCAGCCGAGACCCGAGAGTGCCATTCTTC. This encodes CASSRDPRVPFF.

At least ten counts were recorded for this clonotype. V usage is TRBV30 and J usage is TRBJ1-4; a weak D match, TRBD1 (5 bases). This CDR3 region has 13 residues. Germline CDR1 is GTSNPN and CDR2 is SVGIG (reference sequence). V shed 6 bases and J shed 3 bases, with 11 bases lying between them. In DNA, the CDR3 is TGTGCCTGCAGGGCGGAAGCTAATGAAAAACTGTTTTTT. It specifies CACRAEANEKLFF.

This clonotype was seen repeatedly, ten times or more. This chain uses TRBV15 with TRBJ1-3; D might be TRBD1 (6 bases). CDR3 length equals 14 residues. V gave up 4 bases and J gave up 2 bases, with 9 bases separating them. Germline-derived CDR1 and CDR2 are LNHNV and YYDKDF (reference sequence). The CDR3 is CATSKRDTGNTIYF. CDR3 bases: TGTGCCACCAGCAAACGGGACACTGGAAACACCATATATTTT.

This clonotype was counted at least ten times. The V and J genes are TRBV12-5 and TRBJ1-5, with D uncertain. The CDR3 runs to 11 residues. From germline, CDR1 is LGHNT and CDR2 FRNRAP. The ends were cut back, 6 bases at V and 5 bases at J, with 5 bases in the middle. CDR3 bases: TGTGCTAGTGGACGAGATCAGCCCCAGCATTTT. Protein sequence: CASGRDQPQHF.

The rearrangement joins TRBV4-3 to TRBJ1-1, with D hard to call. CDR1 is LGHNA, CDR2 YSLEER, per germline. The CDR3 spans 15 residues. V was trimmed by 6 bases and J by 1 base, leaving 15 bases between them. CDR3: CASSPSGRGNTEAFF. Here the CDR3 DNA reads TGCGCCAGCAGTCCGTCGGGGAGAGGGAACACTGAAGCTTTCTTT.

There are many counts of this clonotype. The V gene is TRBV12-3 or TRBV12-4, the J gene TRBJ1-6; unclear D gene. The V gene lost 6 bases and the J gene lost 7 bases, with 7 bases spanning the gap. The CDR3 is made up of 12 amino acids. CDR3 loop: CASRMPNSPLHF. CDR3 bases: TGTGCCAGCAGAATGCCAAATTCACCCCTCCACTTT.

In its sample, this clonotype was seen a few times. The gene calls are TRBV11-2 and TRBJ1-2; D is possibly TRBD1 (6 bases). CDR3 length: 15 residues. V lost 5 bases and J lost 8, with 21 bases in between. The germline V gene has CDR1 SGHAT and CDR2 FQNNGV. The DNA for the CDR3 is TGTGCCAGCAGCCCCGAGGGGGTCCTGTCTATGGGCTACACCTTC. Encoded protein: CASSPEGVLSMGYTF. Drawing the rest from reference TRBV11-2 and TRBJ1-2, the complete variable domain is EAGVAQSPRYKIIEKRQSVAFWCNPISGHATLYWYQQILGQGPKLLIQFQNNGVVDDSQLPKDRFSAERLKGVDSTLKIQPAKLEDSAVYLCASSPEGVLSMGYTFGSGTRLTVV.

This clonotype occurred many times. This chain links TRBV4-1 with TRBJ2-7, with D unresolved. The CDR3 contains 13 residues. Germline CDR1 and CDR2: MGHRA and YSYEKL. V was clipped by 0 bases and J by 2 bases, with 5 bases between them. The CDR3 sequence: CASSQDWTYEQYF. CDR3 nucleotide sequence: TGCGCCAGCAGCCAAGACTGGACCTACGAGCAGTACTTC.

This clonotype appeared many times. This chain connects TRBV20-1 to TRBJ2-3; D gene unclear. Deletions cut 5 bases from V and 1 base from J, with 10 bases between. This CDR3 has 13 residues. CDR1 is DFQATT, CDR2 SNEGSKA, per germline (reference sequence). The CDR3, as DNA: TGCAGTGCTGGGATGAGTGGCACAGATACGCAGTATTTT. Amino acids: CSAGMSGTDTQYF.

This clonotype came up a few times. The CDR3 region is CASSYRVGETQYF. The CDR3 DNA is TGCGCCAGCAGCTACAGGGTGGGAGAGACCCAGTACTTC. The chain links TRBV5-1 to TRBJ2-5, with a weak D call TRBD1 (6 bases). The germline gives CDR1 SGHRS, CDR2 YFSETQ. The CDR3 length is 13 residues. Trimming removed 3 bases from V and 4 bases from J, with 10 bases in between.

This clonotype showed up just a few times. The chain has TRBV24-1 and TRBJ2-1; D is undetermined. V lost 1 base to trimming and J lost 0 bases, with 12 bases between them. CDR1 and CDR2 from the germline V gene are KGHDR and SFDVKD. This CDR3 has 17 residues. CDR3 sequence: CATSDFPEQSSYNEQFF. The CDR3 DNA is TGTGCCACCAGTGATTTCCCGGAGCAGAGCTCCTACAATGAGCAGTTCTTC.

As to this clonotype: With a much larger clone just one base away, this may be a read error. The chain uses TRBV5-1 and TRBJ1-1; the D gene is possibly TRBD1 (6 bases). The V gene's germline CDR1 is SGHRS and CDR2 YFSETQ. There are 16 residues in the CDR3. V was shortened by 0 bases and J by 3 bases, with 15 bases between the two germline ends. CDR3 nucleotide sequence: TGCGCCAGCAGCTTGGGGAACAGGGATACCCACACTGAAGCTTTCTTT. Translation: CASSLGNRDTHTEAFF.

This clonotype showed up many times. The rearrangement uses TRBV30 and TRBJ2-1; maybe TRBD2 (6 bases). In germline, CDR1 is GTSNPN, CDR2 SVGIG (reference sequence). The CDR3 is made up of 17 amino acids. Trimming shortened V by 6 bases and J by 9 bases, and 30 bases separated the two germline ends. CDR3 residues: CACQGDATGVPLPEQFF. CDR3 bases: TGTGCCTGCCAAGGGGACGCTACGGGAGTCCCTCTTCCTGAGCAGTTCTTC.

In its sample, this clonotype was seen many times. This rearrangement joins TRBV10-3 to TRBJ2-1, with 10 bases matching TRBD1. The germline CDR1 and CDR2 sequences are ENHRY and SYGVKD. The CDR3 has 15 amino acids. The V segment lost 4 bases and the J segment 6 bases; nucleotides outside the gene matches: 6. The CDR3 DNA sequence: TGTGCCATCAGTGTAGGGACAGGGGTTTCCAATGAGCAGTTCTTC. Protein product: CAISVGTGVSNEQFF.

This clonotype was detected ten times or more. The rearrangement links TRBV6-2 or TRBV6-3 to TRBJ2-5; no firm D call. Per the germline V gene, CDR1 is MNHEY and CDR2 is SVGEGT. The CDR3 runs to 12 residues. V lost 0 bases and J 5 bases, leaving 4 bases between the germline ends. The CDR3 region is CASSYSRETQYF. CDR3 DNA: TGTGCCAGCAGTTACTCGAGGGAGACCCAGTACTTC.